The clone carrying this T cell receptor (beta chain) is a singleton in its sample. The sample belongs to a study of T-cell reconstitution after alpha-beta-depleted transplantation in children. The library targeted TCRbeta and was prepared with unique molecular identifiers. From the PCR reads, TCRdb called clonotypes with MiXCR, one entry per CDR3 protein. The sample records about 460,000 distinct CDR3 sequences, 10% to 12% being singletons. The receptor was derived from a female patient aged 2-15 years who had a stem cell transplant for aplastic anemia, so the T cells may come from the graft donor. The sequencing here drew on PBMCs, mostly from graft donor cells, taken 180 days after TCRalphabeta/CD19-depleted stem cell transplant.

The CDR3 nucleotides read TGTGCCAGCAGTTTATTTCGTGGCATAACTCTAGCCCAGCATTTT. Amino acids: CASSLFRGITLAQHF. This chain uses TRBV12-3 or TRBV12-4 with TRBJ1-5; unclear D gene. The CDR3 is 15 residues long. The V end was cut by 2 bases, the J end by 11 bases, with 19 bases between.